This T cell receptor (beta chain) was sequenced for a study of blood T cell repertoires in COVID-19 (dated by TCRdb to the early 2020s). A note on the overall study: The collaborator samples originated in the United States, Italy and Spain and spanned the acute and convalescent phases of COVID-19. The prospective study material was composed of cDNA or gDNA derived from T cells, B-cell-depleted T cells, or PBMCs. Subjects who had been exposed to COVID-19, were actively infected with it, or had recovered from it provided the deeply sampled blood TCRbeta repertoires that made up the dataset. The repertoires were made available in a free public database intended to serve as a resource for research on the immune response to SARS-CoV-2. Samples came from the ongoing ImmuneRACE study (first 160 participants) plus 1,254 subjects from 6 global collaborators. Sample metadata almost always included a de-identified subject ID, COVID-19 status, age in years and sex. Where available, HLA class I and class II types were taken from metadata supplied by the sample provider and were not determined by assay-based typing.

The paper as a whole reports these results and caveats: The quantity of clinical and demographic metadata differed by source and by participant and was supplied without curation.

TCRbeta CDR3 regions were amplified from genomic DNA by means of the immunoSEQ Assay, a bias-controlled multiplex PCR. Per the authors' processing: Nucleated cell counts per sample were estimated from amplification of reference gene primers within the assay. To quantify the absolute abundance of each unique TCRbeta CDR3 rearrangement, sequence reads were collapsed and filtered. For each sample, productive Simpson clonality was calculated by taking the square root of Simpson's diversity index across productive rearrangements. This is the immuneACCESS table as TCRdb keeps it, with only in-frame sequences that have V and J called. A part of the clones is gone; compared with another copy, unresolved V genes explain less than half, and the rest is unexplained. D and trimming come from the DNA, and the V and J calls and clone size come from that table. The sample records more than 100,000 clones, nearly 90% of which are singletons. The top ten constitute approximately 3% of the sample.

Whole blood was collected in K2EDTA tubes by collaborating institutions according to the institutions' own protocols. For TCRbeta analysis, collaborators shipped samples in one of three forms: frozen whole blood, isolated PBMCs, or DNA extracted from either of those sample types. This clone is a singleton in its sample. It lacks a known antigen. Per-base qualities were not stored, and no clone one base away is much larger. A distance of 14 bases separates the germline ends of V and J, which lose 1 base and 0 bases respectively. From cysteine to phenylalanine, the CDR3 is 18 amino acids long. CDR3 DNA only is kept here, 54 bases in frame from base 1. As encoded in the germline V gene, CDR1 is SGHTS while CDR2 is YDEGEE.

The rearrangement joined TRBV5-8 to TRBJ1-6; the D gene identity is not certain. The sequence was collected from a man in his forties or fifties in a cohort sampled during active COVID-19. Sequenced sample: peripheral blood. For the CDR3, the sequence is CASSLLSEGSSYNSPLHF. The DNA sequence is as follows: TGTGCCAGCAGCTTGTTATCGGAGGGAAGCTCCTATAATTCACCCCTCCACTTT.